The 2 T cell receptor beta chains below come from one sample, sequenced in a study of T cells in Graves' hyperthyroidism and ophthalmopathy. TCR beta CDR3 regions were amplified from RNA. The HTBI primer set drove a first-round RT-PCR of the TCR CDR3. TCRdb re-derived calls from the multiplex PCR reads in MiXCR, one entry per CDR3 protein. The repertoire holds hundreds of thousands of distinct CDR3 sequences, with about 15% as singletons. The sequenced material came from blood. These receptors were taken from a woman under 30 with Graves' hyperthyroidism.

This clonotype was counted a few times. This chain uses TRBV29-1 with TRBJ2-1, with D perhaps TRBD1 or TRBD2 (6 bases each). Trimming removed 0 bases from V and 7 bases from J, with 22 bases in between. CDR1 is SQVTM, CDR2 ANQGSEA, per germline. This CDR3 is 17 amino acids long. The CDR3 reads CSVEDQWGAEGRNEQFF. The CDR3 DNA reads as TGCAGCGTTGAAGATCAGTGGGGGGCTGAAGGAAGGAATGAGCAGTTCTTC.

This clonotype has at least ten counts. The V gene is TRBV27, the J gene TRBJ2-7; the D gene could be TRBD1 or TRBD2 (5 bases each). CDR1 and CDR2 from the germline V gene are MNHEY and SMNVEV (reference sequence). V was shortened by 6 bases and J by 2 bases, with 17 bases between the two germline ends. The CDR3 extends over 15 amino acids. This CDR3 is CASRFLRGGAYEQYF. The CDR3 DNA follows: TGTGCCAGCAGATTCCTCCGGGGCGGAGCCTACGAGCAGTACTTC.